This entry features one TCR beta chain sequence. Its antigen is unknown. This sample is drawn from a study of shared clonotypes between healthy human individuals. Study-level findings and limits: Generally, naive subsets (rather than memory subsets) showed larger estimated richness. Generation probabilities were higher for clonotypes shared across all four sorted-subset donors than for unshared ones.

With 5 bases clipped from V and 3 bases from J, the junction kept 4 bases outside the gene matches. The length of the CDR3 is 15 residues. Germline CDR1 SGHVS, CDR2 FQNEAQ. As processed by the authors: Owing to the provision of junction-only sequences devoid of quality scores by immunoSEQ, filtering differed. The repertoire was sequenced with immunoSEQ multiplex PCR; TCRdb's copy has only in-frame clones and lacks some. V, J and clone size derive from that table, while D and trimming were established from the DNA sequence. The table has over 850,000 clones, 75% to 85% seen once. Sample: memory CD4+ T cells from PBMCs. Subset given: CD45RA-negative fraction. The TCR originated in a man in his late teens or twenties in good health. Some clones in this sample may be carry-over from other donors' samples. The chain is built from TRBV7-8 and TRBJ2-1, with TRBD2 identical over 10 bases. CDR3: CASSRTSGVYNEQFF. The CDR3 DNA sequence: TGTGCCAGCAGCCGGACTAGCGGAGTCTACAATGAGCAGTTCTTC.